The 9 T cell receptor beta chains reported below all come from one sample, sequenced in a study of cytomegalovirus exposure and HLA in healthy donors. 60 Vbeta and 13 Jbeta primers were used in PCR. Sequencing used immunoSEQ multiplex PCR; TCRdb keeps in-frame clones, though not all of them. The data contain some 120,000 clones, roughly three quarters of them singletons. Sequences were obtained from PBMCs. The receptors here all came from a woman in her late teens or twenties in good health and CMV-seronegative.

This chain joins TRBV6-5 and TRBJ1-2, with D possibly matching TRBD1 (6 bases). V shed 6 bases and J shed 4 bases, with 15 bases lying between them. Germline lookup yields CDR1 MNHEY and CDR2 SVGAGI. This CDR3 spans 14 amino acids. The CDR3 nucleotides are TGTGCCAGCAGAACAGGGTATCCCCTCTATGGCTACACCTTC. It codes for CASRTGYPLYGYTF.

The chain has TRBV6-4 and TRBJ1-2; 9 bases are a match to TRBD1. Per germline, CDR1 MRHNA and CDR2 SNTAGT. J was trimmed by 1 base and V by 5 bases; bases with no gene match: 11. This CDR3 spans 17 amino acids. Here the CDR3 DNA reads TGTGCCAGCAGTCTTTGGGAGGACAGGGGACGTAACTATGGCTACACCTTC. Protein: CASSLWEDRGRNYGYTF.

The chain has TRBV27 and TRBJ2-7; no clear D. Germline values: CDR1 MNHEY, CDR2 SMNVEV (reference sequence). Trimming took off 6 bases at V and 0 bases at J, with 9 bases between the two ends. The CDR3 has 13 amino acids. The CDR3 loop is CASRPISSYEQYF. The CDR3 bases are TGTGCCAGCAGACCCATTAGCTCCTACGAGCAGTACTTC.

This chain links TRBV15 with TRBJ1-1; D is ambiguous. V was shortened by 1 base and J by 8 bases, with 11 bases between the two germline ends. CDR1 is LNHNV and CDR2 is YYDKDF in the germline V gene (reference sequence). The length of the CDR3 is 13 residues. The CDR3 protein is CATSRGRGTEAFF. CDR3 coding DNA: TGTGCCACCAGCAGAGGACGAGGAACGGAAGCTTTCTTT.

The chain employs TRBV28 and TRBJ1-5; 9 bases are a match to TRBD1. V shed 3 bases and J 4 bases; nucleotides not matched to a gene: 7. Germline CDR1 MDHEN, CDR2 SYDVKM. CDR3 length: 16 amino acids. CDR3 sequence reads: CASSFFPGQGNQPQHF. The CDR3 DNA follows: TGTGCCAGCAGTTTCTTTCCCGGACAGGGGAATCAGCCCCAGCATTTT.

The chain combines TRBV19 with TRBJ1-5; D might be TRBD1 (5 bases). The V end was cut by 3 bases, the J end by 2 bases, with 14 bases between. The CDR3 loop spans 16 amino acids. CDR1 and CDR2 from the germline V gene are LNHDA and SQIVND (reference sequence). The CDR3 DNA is TGTGCCAGTAGTATCCTCATATCGACAGGCAATCAGCCCCAGCATTTT. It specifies CASSILISTGNQPQHF.

The DNA of the CDR3 is TGTGCCAGCAGCGCAAGAGGGACTGAAGCTTTCTTT. Protein product: CASSARGTEAFF. The rearrangement uses TRBV11-3 and TRBJ1-1; D not resolved. CDR3 size: 12 residues. Trimming took off 5 bases at V and 5 bases at J, with 9 bases between the two ends. The germline V gene has CDR1 SGHNT and CDR2 YENEEA. The variable domain in full, completed from reference TRBV11-3 and TRBJ1-1, reads EAGVVQSPRYKIIEKKQPVAFWCNPISGHNTLYWYLQNLGQGPELLIRYENEEAVDDSQLPKDRFSAERLKGVDSTLKIQPAELGDSAVYLCASSARGTEAFFGQGTRLTVV.

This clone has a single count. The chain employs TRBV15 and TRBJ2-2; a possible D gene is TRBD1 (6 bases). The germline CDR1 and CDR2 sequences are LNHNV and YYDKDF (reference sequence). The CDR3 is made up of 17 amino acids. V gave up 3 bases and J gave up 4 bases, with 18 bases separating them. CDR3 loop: CATSRKSGPGATGELFF. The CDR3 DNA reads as TGTGCCACCAGCAGGAAGTCAGGGCCAGGGGCCACCGGGGAGCTGTTTTTT.

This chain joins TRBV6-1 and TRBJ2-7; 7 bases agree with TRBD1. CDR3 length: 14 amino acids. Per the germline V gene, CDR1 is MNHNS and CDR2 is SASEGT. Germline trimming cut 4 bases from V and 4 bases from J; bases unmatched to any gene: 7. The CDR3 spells CASSVPGQRYEQYF. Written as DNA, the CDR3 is TGTGCCAGCAGTGTACCGGGACAGCGTTACGAGCAGTACTTC.